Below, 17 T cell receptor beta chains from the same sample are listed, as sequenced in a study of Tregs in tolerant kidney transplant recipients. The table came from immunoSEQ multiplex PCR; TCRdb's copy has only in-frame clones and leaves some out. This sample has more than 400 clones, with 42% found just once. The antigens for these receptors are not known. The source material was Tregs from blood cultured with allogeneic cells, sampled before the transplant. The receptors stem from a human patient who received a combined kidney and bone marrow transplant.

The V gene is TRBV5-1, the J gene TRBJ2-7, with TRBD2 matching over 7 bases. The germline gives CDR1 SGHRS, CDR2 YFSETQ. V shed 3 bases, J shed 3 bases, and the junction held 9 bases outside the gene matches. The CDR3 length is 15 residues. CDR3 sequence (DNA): TGCGCCAGCAGCTCCTTCCCGGGACTACTCTACGAGCAGTACTTC. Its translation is CASSSFPGLLYEQYF.

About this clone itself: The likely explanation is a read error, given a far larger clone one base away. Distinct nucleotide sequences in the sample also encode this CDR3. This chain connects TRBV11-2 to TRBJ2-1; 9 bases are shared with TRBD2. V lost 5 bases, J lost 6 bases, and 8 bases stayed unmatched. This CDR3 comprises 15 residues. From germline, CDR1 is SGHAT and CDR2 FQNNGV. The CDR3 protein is CASSPGLAPSNEQFF. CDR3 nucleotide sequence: TGTGCCAGCAGCCCGGGACTAGCTCCGAGCAATGAGCAGTTCTTC.

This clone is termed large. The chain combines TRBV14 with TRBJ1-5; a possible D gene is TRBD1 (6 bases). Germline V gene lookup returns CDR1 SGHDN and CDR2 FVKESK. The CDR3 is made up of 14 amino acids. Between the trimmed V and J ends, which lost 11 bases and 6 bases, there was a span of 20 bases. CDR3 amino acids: CALLRWGGRQPQHF. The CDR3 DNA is TGTGCCCTATTGAGATGGGGGGGCCGTCAGCCCCAGCATTTT.

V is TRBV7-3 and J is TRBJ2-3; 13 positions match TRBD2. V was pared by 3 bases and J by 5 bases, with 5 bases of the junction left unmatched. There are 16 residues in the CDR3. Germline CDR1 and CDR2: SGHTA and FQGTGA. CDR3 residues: CASSFRTSGRGDTQYF. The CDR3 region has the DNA TGTGCCAGCAGCTTCCGGACTAGCGGGAGAGGAGATACGCAGTATTTT.

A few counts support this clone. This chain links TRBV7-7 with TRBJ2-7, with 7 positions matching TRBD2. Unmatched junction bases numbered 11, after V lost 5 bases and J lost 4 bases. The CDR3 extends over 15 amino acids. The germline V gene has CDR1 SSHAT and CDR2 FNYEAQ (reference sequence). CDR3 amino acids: CASSRGGGWEYEQYF. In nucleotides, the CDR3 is TGTGCCAGCAGCCGCGGGGGAGGTTGGGAGTACGAGCAGTACTTC.

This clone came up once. Written as DNA, the CDR3 is TGTGCCAGCTTCTTCTCGGGACTGGGGTTTTTCGGGGGACTCTACGAGCAGTACTTC. It is translated as CASFFSGLGFFGGLYEQYF. The V call is TRBV2, the J call TRBJ2-7; weak D call: TRBD2 (6 bases). CDR1 and CDR2 from the germline V gene are SNHLY and FYNNEI. CDR3 length: 19 residues. V was trimmed by 8 bases and J by 3 bases, leaving 32 bases between them. Filled out from reference TRBV2 and TRBJ2-7, the complete variable domain reads EPEVTQTPSHQVTQMGQEVILRCVPISNHLYFYWYRQILGQKVEFLVSFYNNEISEKSEIFDDQFSVERPDGSNFTLKIRSTKLEDSAMYFCASFFSGLGFFGGLYEQYFGPGTRLTVT.

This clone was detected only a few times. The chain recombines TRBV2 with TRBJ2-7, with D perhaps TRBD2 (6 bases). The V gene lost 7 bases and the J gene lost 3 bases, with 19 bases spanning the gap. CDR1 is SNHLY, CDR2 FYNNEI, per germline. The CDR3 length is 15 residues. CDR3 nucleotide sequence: TGTGCCAGCATCAAAGAGGGACTCTCCTTCTACGAGCAGTACTTC. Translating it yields CASIKEGLSFYEQYF.

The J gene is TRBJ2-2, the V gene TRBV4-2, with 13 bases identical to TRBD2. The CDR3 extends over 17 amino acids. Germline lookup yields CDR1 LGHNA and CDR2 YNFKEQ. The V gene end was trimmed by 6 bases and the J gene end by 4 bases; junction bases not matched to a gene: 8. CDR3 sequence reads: CASRELAGGLGTGELFF. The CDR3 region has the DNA TGTGCCAGCAGGGAACTAGCGGGAGGGCTCGGCACCGGGGAGCTGTTTTTT.

CDR3: CASSPTGRGRQPQHF. The CDR3 nucleotides are TGTGCCAGCAGTCCTACAGGGAGGGGACGACAGCCCCAGCATTTT. The genes are TRBV28 and TRBJ1-5; TRBD1 might be the D (6 bases). The CDR3 extends over 15 amino acids. V lost 5 bases to trimming and J lost 7 bases, with 18 bases between them. Germline values: CDR1 MDHEN, CDR2 SYDVKM.

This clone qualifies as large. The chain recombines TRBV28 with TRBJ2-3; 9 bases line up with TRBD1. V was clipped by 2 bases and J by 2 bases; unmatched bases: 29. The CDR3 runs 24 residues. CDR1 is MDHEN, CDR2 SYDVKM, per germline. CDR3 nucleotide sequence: TGTGCCAGCAGTTTACCGCATTCCCTAGGAGGGCAGCTCACCAACAGGGGGCCCACAGATACGCAGTATTTT. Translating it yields CASSLPHSLGGQLTNRGPTDTQYF.

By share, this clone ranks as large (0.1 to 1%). The CDR3 nucleotides read TGTGCCAGTAGTATAGACGGAGGAAAGACCCAGTACTTC. Amino acid sequence: CASSIDGGKTQYF. The rearrangement uses TRBV19 and TRBJ2-5; maybe TRBD2 (5 bases). CDR1 and CDR2 (germline): LNHDA, SQIVND (reference sequence). CDR3 size: 13 residues. Trimming took 0 bases from V and 6 from J, leaving 8 bases between them.

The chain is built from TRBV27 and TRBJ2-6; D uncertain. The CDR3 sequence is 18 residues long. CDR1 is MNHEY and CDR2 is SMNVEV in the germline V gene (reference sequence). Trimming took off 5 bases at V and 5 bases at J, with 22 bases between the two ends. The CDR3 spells CASSETSWLQSRANVLTF. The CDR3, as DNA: TGTGCCAGCAGTGAAACGAGTTGGCTACAAAGTCGGGCCAACGTCCTGACTTTC. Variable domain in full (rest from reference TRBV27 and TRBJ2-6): EAQVTQNPRYLITVTGKKLTVTCSQNMNHEYMSWYRQDPGLGLRQIYYSMNVEVTDKGDVPEGYKVSRKEKRNFPLILESPSPNQTSLYFCASSETSWLQSRANVLTFGAGSRLTVL.

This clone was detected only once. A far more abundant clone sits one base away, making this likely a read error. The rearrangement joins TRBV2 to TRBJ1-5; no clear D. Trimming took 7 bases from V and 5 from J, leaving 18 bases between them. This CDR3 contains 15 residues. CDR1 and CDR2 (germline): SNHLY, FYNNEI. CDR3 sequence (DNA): TGTGCCAGCATGGCCGGACGGTTATCGGATCAGCCCCAGCATTTT. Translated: CASMAGRLSDQPQHF.

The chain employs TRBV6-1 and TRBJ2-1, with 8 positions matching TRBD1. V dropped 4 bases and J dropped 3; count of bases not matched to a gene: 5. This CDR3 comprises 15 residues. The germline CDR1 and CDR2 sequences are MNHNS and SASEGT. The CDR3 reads CASSVQGAVYNEQFF. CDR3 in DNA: TGTGCCAGCAGTGTGCAGGGGGCGGTCTACAATGAGCAGTTCTTC.

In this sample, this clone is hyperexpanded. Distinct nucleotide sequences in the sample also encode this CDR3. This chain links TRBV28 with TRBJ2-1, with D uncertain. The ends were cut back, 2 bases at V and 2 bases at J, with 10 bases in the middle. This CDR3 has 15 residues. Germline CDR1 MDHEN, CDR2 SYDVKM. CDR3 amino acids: CASSLKVETYNEQFF. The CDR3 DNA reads TGTGCCAGCAGTTTAAAGGTGGAGACCTACAATGAGCAGTTCTTC.

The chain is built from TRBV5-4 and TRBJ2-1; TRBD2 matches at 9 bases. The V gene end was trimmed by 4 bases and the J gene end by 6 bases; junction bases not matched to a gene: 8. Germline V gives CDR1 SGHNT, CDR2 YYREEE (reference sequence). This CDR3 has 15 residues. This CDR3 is CASSPGLAPSNEQFF. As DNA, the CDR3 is TGTGCCAGCAGCCCGGGACTAGCACCGAGCAATGAGCAGTTCTTC.

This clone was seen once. The CDR3 DNA follows: TGCGCCAGCGAGGGAAGCGGTTCACAAAGTCGGGCCAACGTCCTGACTTTC. This encodes CASEGSGSQSRANVLTF. The chain uses TRBV5-1 and TRBJ2-6, with D possibly being TRBD2 (5 bases). V lost 7 bases to trimming and J lost 5 bases, with 22 bases between them. Germline V gives CDR1 SGHRS, CDR2 YFSETQ. This CDR3 has 17 amino acids.